The clone carrying this T cell receptor beta chain was seen at least ten times. Its antigen is as yet unknown. The sample comes from a study of breast tumors, draining lymph nodes, adjacent tissues. The CDR3 extends over 11 amino acids. Germline assignment: CDR1 DFQATT and CDR2 SNEGSKA (reference sequence). V lost 2 bases to trimming and J lost 13 bases, with 12 bases between them. Breast cancer patients provided tissue from their axillary draining lymph nodes. In TCRdb, the multiplex PCR reads were re-called with MiXCR into one record per CDR3 protein. Counted here are about 230,000 distinct CDR3 sequences, 32% occurring once; the ten biggest clones make up over 1.1%. The study, taken as a whole, reports: Luminal-like breast cancer showed significantly higher tumor–nontumor repertoire similarity than basal-like. Findings are consistent with lymph node origin and intratumoral expansion of most tumor T cells. Tumor T cell lymph node origin was a supported hypothesis, not proven.

The source of this sequence is a female donor with breast cancer. Some clones in this sample may be carry-over from other donors' samples. This chain uses TRBV20-1 with TRBJ2-1, with a weak D call TRBD2 (5 bases). The source material was axillary lymph node tissue. This CDR3 is CSARYFGIQFF. CDR3 coding DNA: TGCAGTGCTAGATATTTCGGGATCCAGTTCTTC.